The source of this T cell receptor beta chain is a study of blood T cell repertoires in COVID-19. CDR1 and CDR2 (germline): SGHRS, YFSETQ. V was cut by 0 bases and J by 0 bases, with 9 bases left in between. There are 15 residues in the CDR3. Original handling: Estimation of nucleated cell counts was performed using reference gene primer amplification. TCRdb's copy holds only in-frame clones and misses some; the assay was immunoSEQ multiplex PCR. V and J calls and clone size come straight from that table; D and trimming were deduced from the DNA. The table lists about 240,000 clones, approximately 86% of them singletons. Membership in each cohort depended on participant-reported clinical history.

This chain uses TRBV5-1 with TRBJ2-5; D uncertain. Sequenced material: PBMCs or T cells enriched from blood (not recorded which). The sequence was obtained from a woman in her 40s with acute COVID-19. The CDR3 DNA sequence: TGCGCCAGCAGCTTGGGACTTAGCTACCAAGAGACCCAGTACTTC. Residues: CASSLGLSYQETQYF. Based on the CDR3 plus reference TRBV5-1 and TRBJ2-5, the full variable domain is KAGVTQTPRYLIKTRGQQVTLSCSPISGHRSVSWYQQTPGQGLQFLFEYFSETQRNKGNFPGRFSGRQFSNSRSEMNVSTLELGDSALYLCASSLGLSYQETQYFGPGTRLLVL.